This is a list of T cell receptor beta chains from one sample in a study of Graves' ophthalmopathy and Graves' hyperthyroidism. MiXCR, applied by TCRdb to the multiplex PCR reads, yields one record per CDR3 protein. The data show hundreds of thousands of distinct CDR3 sequences, with under 25% seen just once and more than 2.5% held by the top ten. What was sequenced was peripheral blood. The source is a woman aged 18-29 years with stable Graves' hyperthyroidism. The CDR3 runs from the conserved cysteine through the conserved F or W. Fields, in order: D gene, J gene, clone size, V gene, CDR3 DNA, CDR3 protein. A D gene is named only where the DNA matches it firmly. Clone size, where shown, is once, few, many, or a class for clones that have expanded.

D gene: TRBD1
J gene: TRBJ2-7
clone size: few
V gene: TRBV4-1
CDR3 DNA: TGCGCCAGCAGCATCCGGACAGGGGCGGACGAGCAGTACTTC
CDR3 protein: CASSIRTGADEQYF

D gene: .
J gene: TRBJ2-2
clone size: .
V gene: TRBV18
CDR3 DNA: TGTGCCAGCTCACTCAGTTTCGGGAAGTTCAGCACCGGGGAGCTGTGTTTT
CDR3 protein: CASSLSFGKFSTGELCF

D gene: TRBD1
J gene: TRBJ1-2
clone size: few
V gene: TRBV30
CDR3 DNA: TGTGCCCGGGGACAGGGTCGGAGAAGGGACTATGGCTACACCTTC
CDR3 protein: CARGQGRRRDYGYTF

D gene: .
J gene: TRBJ1-2
clone size: many
V gene: TRBV2
CDR3 DNA: TGTGCCAGCAGCCAACTCAGACAGTCGCGGGATGGCTACACCTTC
CDR3 protein: CASSQLRQSRDGYTF

D gene: .
J gene: TRBJ2-7
clone size: .
V gene: TRBV14
CDR3 DNA: TGTGCCAGCAGCCAGAGACAACTGGGGGAGCAGTACTTC
CDR3 protein: CASSQRQLGEQYF

D gene: TRBD2
J gene: TRBJ2-5
clone size: many
V gene: TRBV7-2
CDR3 DNA: TGTGCCGGCGCTAGCGGGATCGGGGGGGAGACCCAGTACTTC
CDR3 protein: CAGASGIGGETQYF

D gene: .
J gene: TRBJ2-5
clone size: .
V gene: TRBV6-1
CDR3 DNA: TGTGCCAGCAGTGCTGGACCAGGGGTACAGACCCAGTACTTC
CDR3 protein: CASSAGPGVQTQYF

D gene: .
J gene: TRBJ1-1
clone size: many
V gene: TRBV6-1
CDR3 DNA: TGTGCCAGCAGCCCCCCGGACACTGAAGCTTTCTTT
CDR3 protein: CASSPPDTEAFF

D gene: TRBD1
J gene: TRBJ1-2
clone size: .
V gene: TRBV6-1
CDR3 DNA: TGTGCCAGCAGTGAAGGGGACAGCCCAAGTGGTGGCTACACCTTC
CDR3 protein: CASSEGDSPSGGYTF

D gene: TRBD2
J gene: TRBJ2-3
clone size: once
V gene: TRBV30
CDR3 DNA: TGTGCCTGGAGTCGACTAGCGGGGGGAGAAGATACGCAGTATTTT
CDR3 protein: CAWSRLAGGEDTQYF

D gene: TRBD2
J gene: TRBJ2-5
clone size: .
V gene: TRBV7-2
CDR3 DNA: TGTGCCAGCAGCTTAGCCCTAGCGGGAGGTCTAGAGACCCAGTACTTC
CDR3 protein: CASSLALAGGLETQYF

D gene: .
J gene: TRBJ1-1
clone size: many
V gene: TRBV28
CDR3 DNA: TGTGCCAGCAGTACCCCGACAGTCACGAACACTGAAGCTTTCTTT
CDR3 protein: CASSTPTVTNTEAFF

D gene: .
J gene: TRBJ1-3
clone size: many
V gene: TRBV4-1
CDR3 DNA: TGCGCCAGCAGCCAAGATCTTAACGGATTCTCTGGAAACACCATATATTTT
CDR3 protein: CASSQDLNGFSGNTIYF

D gene: .
J gene: TRBJ2-5
clone size: few
V gene: TRBV4-1
CDR3 DNA: TGCGCCAGCAGCCGACAGGGCGGGGCCGCCCAAGAGACCCAGTACTTC
CDR3 protein: CASSRQGGAAQETQYF